This T cell receptor beta chain comes out of a study of cytomegalovirus exposure and HLA in healthy donors. Study-wide context: As an earlier analysis found, around 200 million T cells yielded about 120 million unique TCR beta sequences. Study observations and caveats: Most TCR sequences were uncommon, yet certain public TCRs appeared in many donors. The study designated 150 to 200 TCR beta chains cytomegalovirus-associated.

At collection, donors were nominally healthy, but unrecorded immune exposures were probable. Germline V gene data show CDR1 as SGHRS and CDR2 as YFSETQ. V was clipped by 4 bases and J by 0 bases; unmatched bases: 8. This CDR3 is 16 amino acids long. PCR primers comprised 60 Vbeta and 13 Jbeta primers. Data came from immunoSEQ multiplex PCR; TCRdb stores just in-frame clones and leaves some out. The data contain roughly 220,000 clones, roughly 80% of them singletons. Remarks on this clone: What it binds is unknown.

Sequenced material: PBMCs. This sequence was found in a man aged 25 to 40 in good health and CMV-seronegative. The chain carries TRBV5-1 and TRBJ2-7; 9 bases agree with TRBD1. This CDR3 is CASSLKQGASSYEQYF. The DNA of the CDR3 is TGCGCCAGCAGCCTAAAACAGGGGGCGAGCTCCTACGAGCAGTACTTC.